The T cell receptor beta chain described here comes from a study of T-cell memory formation after mild COVID-19. Study overall: TCR clusters mostly belonged to single donors. Study findings and constraints: Clones contracting over day 15 to 85 were CD4/CD8 balanced, with later expanders leaning CD4+. Pre-infection memory held some responding clones, suggesting pre-existing cross-reactive T cells responded.

V lost 1 base to trimming and J lost 8 bases, with 12 bases between them. This CDR3 has 14 amino acids. Germline V lookup: CDR1 SGHTA, CDR2 FQGNSA. It was 5'RACE with constant-segment primers that produced the TCR alpha and TCR beta cDNA libraries, which carried sample barcodes and UMIs. Using its own MiXCR run on the 5' RACE reads, TCRdb lists one record per CDR3 protein. The table lists 200,000 to 300,000 distinct CDR3 sequences, over 15% of them singletons, with around 21% in the top ten. This clonotype turned up a few times. The antigen is undetermined. The J gene is TRBJ2-1, the V gene TRBV7-2; D is unresolved. This receptor was identified in a man younger than 30 who had mild COVID-19 (a few samples of this study predate the infection). Cell type and time point are not known. Sequencing was done on a sample of PBMCs or a T cell subset sorted from them (not recorded which). CDR3 DNA: TGTGCCAGCAGCTTAGGACCTGCCGGGCATGAGCAGTTCTTC. It is translated as CASSLGPAGHEQFF.